This TCR beta chain was sequenced during a study of cytomegalovirus exposure and HLA in healthy donors. Study-wide results and limits: Some V segments, including TRBV6-2 and TRBV6-3, were excluded as indistinguishable. According to the study, roughly 160 TCR beta chains were cytomegalovirus-associated.

Trimming took off 5 bases at V and 7 bases at J, with 21 bases between the two ends. This CDR3 has 15 amino acids. CDR1 is MDHEN, CDR2 SYDVKM, per germline. With respect to this clone: Its antigen is undetermined.

Sampled while nominally healthy, donors likely had unrecorded immune exposures. Use of 60 Vbeta and 13 Jbeta primers characterized the PCR. Per the study methods: Unique TCR beta chains numbered 80 million to 95 million in a later analysis, with roughly 9.9 million shared. Libraries were prepared by immunoSEQ multiplex PCR; TCRdb keeps only in-frame clonotypes and omits some of them. V, J and clone size are taken as reported in that table, and D and trimming were inferred from the DNA itself. This table has about 120,000 clones, 81% appearing once. The chain combines TRBV28 with TRBJ2-7; D might be TRBD2 (7 bases). This receptor was taken from a woman aged 40 to 55 in good health and CMV-seronegative. Sequenced sample: PBMCs. In DNA form, the CDR3 reads TGTGCCAGCAGTCCTTTTGGGGGGGCACATGAAGAGCAGTACTTC. This sequence encodes CASSPFGGAHEEQYF.